The sequence of this T cell receptor (beta chain) was determined in a study of control samples from healthy donors and cancer patients. The table lists this clone with a few counts. The CDR3 is 13 residues long. V lost 3 bases and J 7 bases, leaving 16 bases between the germline ends. The germline V gene encodes CDR1 GTSNPN and CDR2 SVGIG (reference sequence). Using immunoSEQ multiplex PCR, the repertoire was profiled, and TCRdb retains in-frame clones only, with some absent. The sample has more than 5,500 clones; about 72% are singletons. The V and J genes are TRBV30 and TRBJ2-7, with D possibly matching TRBD2 (6 bases). The TCR sequence derives from a male donor with melanoma. The sequenced material came from formalin-fixed, paraffin-embedded tissue. In nucleotides, the CDR3 is TGTGCCTGGAGCCGGGGGACCCTGGGAGAGCAGTACTTC. Translated: CAWSRGTLGEQYF.